The 14 T cell receptor beta chains listed next were all sequenced from one sample in a study of graft-versus-host responses after intestinal transplantation. Using immunoSEQ multiplex PCR, the repertoire was profiled, and TCRdb retains in-frame clones only, with some absent. The table includes some 55,000 clones, about 89% detected once. Sequencing was performed on PBMCs, taken approximately 660 days after intestinal transplant. The receptors were gathered from a human patient who received an intestinal transplant, so some T cells may come from the graft donor.

CDR3 loop: CAIIRVTNEKLFF. CDR3 nucleotides: TGTGCCATCATCCGCGTGACTAATGAAAAACTGTTTTTT. This rearrangement joins TRBV10-3 to TRBJ1-4; unclear D gene. The germline V and J ends were trimmed by 7 bases and 2 bases, with 8 bases remaining between them. The CDR3 is made up of 13 amino acids. Germline values: CDR1 ENHRY, CDR2 SYGVKD.

CDR3: CASSLAGPYNEQFF. The CDR3 DNA sequence: TGTGCCAGCTCACTAGCGGGCCCTTACAATGAGCAGTTCTTC. The V call is TRBV18, the J call TRBJ2-1; TRBD2 agrees at 7 bases. The germline gives CDR1 KGHSH, CDR2 LQKENI. The CDR3 length is 14 residues. Trimming at V came to 4 bases and at J to 4 bases, leaving 4 bases not matched to a gene.

V usage is TRBV19 and J usage is TRBJ1-2; D not certain. In germline, CDR1 is LNHDA, CDR2 SQIVND (reference sequence). The CDR3 contains 13 residues. The V end lost 2 bases, the J end lost 2 bases, and 6 bases lay between the germline ends. CDR3 protein: CASSILGNYGYTF. Here the CDR3 DNA reads TGTGCCAGTAGTATACTAGGAAACTATGGCTACACCTTC.

This chain joins TRBV7-9 and TRBJ2-5; TRBD1 aligns across 7 bases. Per the germline V gene, CDR1 is SEHNR and CDR2 is FQNEAQ (reference sequence). This CDR3 region has 13 residues. V dropped 5 bases and J dropped 5; count of bases not matched to a gene: 5. For the CDR3, the DNA is TGTGCCAGCAGCCTCACAGGGGAGGAGACCCAGTACTTC. It is translated as CASSLTGEETQYF.

V gene TRBV25-1 combines with J gene TRBJ2-1, with D perhaps TRBD1 (5 bases). Trimming took 4 bases from V and 7 from J, leaving 11 bases between them. The CDR3 contains 13 residues. Germline V gene sequence: CDR1 MGHDK, CDR2 SYGVNS. CDR3 bases: TGTGCCAGCAGTGCCACATACAGGAATGAGCAGTTCTTC. Translation: CASSATYRNEQFF.

The rearrangement uses TRBV30 and TRBJ2-1; the match to TRBD2 covers 12 bases. Unmatched junction bases numbered 1, after V lost 3 bases and J lost 7 bases. CDR3 length equals 13 residues. Germline V gene lookup returns CDR1 GTSNPN and CDR2 SVGIG (reference sequence). CDR3 residues: CAWSGLAGNEQFF. In DNA, the CDR3 is TGTGCCTGGAGCGGACTAGCGGGGAATGAGCAGTTCTTC.

The chain is built from TRBV11-1 and TRBJ1-1; tentatively, D is TRBD1 (5 bases). CDR1 and CDR2 from the germline V gene are SGHAT and FQDESV (reference sequence). This CDR3 is built from 11 residues. V was pared by 8 bases and J by 3 bases, with 7 bases between. The CDR3 reads CASAGYTEAFF. The CDR3 region has the DNA TGTGCCAGCGCAGGGTACACTGAAGCTTTCTTT.

J is TRBJ1-2 and V is TRBV2; D perhaps matches TRBD1 (5 bases). CDR1 and CDR2 (germline): SNHLY, FYNNEI. The CDR3 has 13 residues. V lost 6 bases and J lost 5, with 13 bases in between. The CDR3 reads CASRRDGSYGYTF. The CDR3 region has the DNA TGTGCCAGCAGAAGGGACGGATCGTATGGCTACACCTTC.

V and J are TRBV19 and TRBJ1-5; tentative D call: TRBD1 (5 bases). Deletions cut 5 bases from V and 1 base from J, with 12 bases between. The CDR3 has 15 residues. Per the germline V gene, CDR1 is LNHDA and CDR2 is SQIVND (reference sequence). The CDR3 region has the DNA TGTGCCAGTAGTCGTAGGCAGGGCAGCAATCAGCCCCAGCATTTT. Amino acids: CASSRRQGSNQPQHF.

The gene calls are TRBV6-1 and TRBJ2-3, with 9 nucleotides matching TRBD1. Germline CDR1 reads MNHNS; CDR2 reads SASEGT. The J segment lost 6 bases and the V segment lost 2 bases, leaving 9 bases of the junction unmatched. The CDR3 runs 16 residues. CDR3 coding DNA: TGTGCCAGCAGTGAACCGGGGACAGGGTTCCGGGATACGCAGTATTTT. Encoded protein: CASSEPGTGFRDTQYF.

The chain employs TRBV6-5 and TRBJ1-1; no clear D gene. The ends were cut back, 0 bases at V and 6 bases at J, with 11 bases in the middle. Per germline, CDR1 MNHEY and CDR2 SVGAGI. The CDR3 covers 14 residues. CDR3 sequence (DNA): TGTGCCAGCAGTTACTCATCGGCGGGCCCTGAAGCTTTCTTT. Protein product: CASSYSSAGPEAFF.

The chain is built from TRBV5-1 and TRBJ1-2; weak D call: TRBD1 (6 bases). Per the germline V gene, CDR1 is SGHRS and CDR2 is YFSETQ. V was trimmed by 5 bases and J by 8 bases, leaving 22 bases between them. There are 15 residues in the CDR3. The CDR3 DNA sequence: TGCGCCAGCAGTTTCTCCGGGACATACAACCGGGGCTACACCTTC. It translates to CASSFSGTYNRGYTF.

The CDR3 loop is CASSQAGFPNQPQHF. DNA of the CDR3: TGCGCCAGCAGCCAGGCAGGGTTCCCCAATCAGCCCCAGCATTTT. The chain links TRBV4-1 to TRBJ1-5; tentative D call: TRBD1 (5 bases). This CDR3 region has 15 residues. CDR1 is MGHRA and CDR2 is YSYEKL in the germline V gene. The germline V and J ends were trimmed by 3 bases and 3 bases, with 12 bases remaining between them.

The V gene is TRBV5-6, the J gene TRBJ1-6, with D unresolved. Trimming cost V 0 bases and J 0 bases, with 13 bases left between them. CDR1 and CDR2 from the germline V gene are SGHDT and YYEEEE. The CDR3 is 18 amino acids. In nucleotides, the CDR3 is TGTGCCAGCAGCTTGGTAGGGCAGCGGAGCTCCTATAATTCACCCCTCCACTTT. This encodes CASSLVGQRSSYNSPLHF. The full variable domain, in which reference TRBV5-6 and TRBJ1-6 provide the parts outside the CDR3, is DAGVTQSPTHLIKTRGQQVTLRCSPKSGHDTVSWYQQALGQGPQFIFQYYEEEERQRGNFPDRFSGHQFPNYSSELNVNALLLGDSALYLCASSLVGQRSSYNSPLHFGNGTRLTVT.